The 14 T cell receptor beta chains presented below share a single source sample, sequenced in a study of T cell responses to AZD1222 COVID-19 vaccine. TCRdb's copy holds only in-frame clones and misses some; the assay was immunoSEQ multiplex PCR. The data show 200,000 or so clones, with around 93% seen just once and about 1% held by the top ten. Sequenced material: peripheral blood, taken 28 days after the second AZD1222 dose. These receptors came from an adult who received the AZD1222 COVID-19 vaccine.

The chain links TRBV5-6 to TRBJ1-2; D gene uncertain. From germline, CDR1 is SGHDT and CDR2 YYEEEE. V lost 4 bases and J 0 bases, leaving 10 bases between the germline ends. The CDR3 totals 14 residues. CDR3 residues: CASSAARSNYGYTF. The CDR3 DNA follows: TGTGCCAGCAGCGCAGCCAGGTCTAACTATGGCTACACCTTC. The full variable domain, with the rest looked up from reference TRBV5-6 and TRBJ1-2, is DAGVTQSPTHLIKTRGQQVTLRCSPKSGHDTVSWYQQALGQGPQFIFQYYEEEERQRGNFPDRFSGHQFPNYSSELNVNALLLGDSALYLCASSAARSNYGYTFGSGTRLTVV.

The chain employs TRBV5-1 and TRBJ1-6, with a weak D call TRBD1 (5 bases). The CDR3 sequence is 18 residues long. Germline values: CDR1 SGHRS, CDR2 YFSETQ. V dropped 4 bases and J dropped 5 bases, with 22 bases sitting between them. The CDR3 sequence: CASSTKFRDAGDNSPLHF. The DNA of the CDR3 is TGCGCCAGCAGCACCAAATTCCGGGACGCCGGGGATAATTCACCCCTCCACTTT.

This clone was observed a few times. The chain is built from TRBV7-9 and TRBJ1-5, with a weak D call TRBD1 (6 bases). This CDR3 comprises 15 residues. Trimming stripped 3 bases from V and 5 bases from J, with 14 bases between. Germline CDR1 reads SEHNR; CDR2 reads FQNEAQ (reference sequence). The CDR3 region has the DNA TGTGCCAGCAGCTTTGGGGGGCGTAACGATCAGCCCCAGCATTTT. Translated, it gives CASSFGGRNDQPQHF. The full variable domain, its missing parts supplied by reference TRBV7-9 and TRBJ1-5, is DTGVSQNPRHKITKRGQNVTFRCDPISEHNRLYWYRQTLGQGPEFLTYFQNEAQLEKSRLLSDRFSAERPKGSFSTLEIQRTEQGDSAMYLCASSFGGRNDQPQHFGDGTRLSIL.

This clone appeared once. The chain is built from TRBV3-1 (or the pseudogene TRBV3-2) and TRBJ1-2, with D uncertain. Germline loops: CDR1 LGHDT, CDR2 YNNKEL (reference sequence). There are 15 residues in the CDR3. V lost 0 bases to trimming and J lost 8 bases, with 16 bases between them. CDR3: CASSQDMVRSSGYTF. The CDR3 region has the DNA TGTGCCAGCAGCCAAGATATGGTCCGGAGCTCGGGCTACACCTTC.

CDR3 sequence: CATSRTGGEAFF. Written as DNA, the CDR3 is TGTGCCACCAGCCGGACAGGGGGTGAAGCTTTCTTT. The V gene is TRBV15, the J gene TRBJ1-1, with TRBD1 identical over 10 bases. Germline V lookup: CDR1 LNHNV, CDR2 YYDKDF (reference sequence). This CDR3 spans 12 amino acids. V shed 5 bases and J 7 bases; nucleotides not matched to a gene: 1. The full variable domain, its missing parts supplied by reference TRBV15 and TRBJ1-1, is DAMVIQNPRYQVTQFGKPVTLSCSQTLNHNVMYWYQQKSSQAPKLLFHYYDKDFNNEADTPDNFQSRRPNTSFCFLDIRSPGLGDTAMYLCATSRTGGEAFFGQGTRLTVV.

The gene calls are TRBV12-3 or TRBV12-4 and TRBJ1-1; D is undetermined. This CDR3 has 13 residues. V lost 0 bases, J lost 1 base, and 3 bases lay in between. CDR3 DNA sequence: TGTGCCAGCAGTTTAGCAGGGAACACTGAAGCTTTCTTT. Its protein product is CASSLAGNTEAFF.

The chain carries TRBV10-2 and TRBJ1-1; 9 bases align to TRBD1. CDR1 is WSHSY, CDR2 SAAADI, per germline. CDR3 length: 15 amino acids. V gave up 2 bases and J gave up 10 bases; unmatched junction bases: 11. DNA of the CDR3: TGCGCCAGCAGTGAGCCGAACGACAGGGGGAGGCGAGCTTTCTTT. Its protein is CASSEPNDRGRRAFF.

J is TRBJ1-2 and V is TRBV7-2; D unresolved. Deletions cut 8 bases from V and 5 bases from J, with 12 bases between. Per germline, CDR1 SGHTA and CDR2 FQGNSA. This CDR3 contains 12 residues. DNA for the CDR3: TGTGCCAGCCGCCTCCAGGAGTATGGCTACACCTTC. It encodes CASRLQEYGYTF.

This chain uses TRBV6-5 with TRBJ2-5, with D possibly called TRBD1 or TRBD2 (5 bases each). Trimming removed 10 bases from V and 1 base from J, with 16 bases in between. Germline lookup yields CDR1 MNHEY and CDR2 SVGAGI. The CDR3 is 14 amino acids. The CDR3 DNA follows: TGTGCCACCGTACCTCCGGGGACCCAAGAGACCCAGTACTTC. Protein product: CATVPPGTQETQYF.

In this sample, this clone turned up once. This chain joins TRBV5-1 and TRBJ1-1; D is perhaps TRBD1 (6 bases). Germline V lookup: CDR1 SGHRS, CDR2 YFSETQ. The CDR3 is made up of 15 amino acids. V was clipped by 4 bases and J by 3 bases, with 16 bases between them. CDR3 protein: CASSPRGAGDTEAFF. The CDR3, as DNA: TGCGCCAGCAGCCCCCGGGGGGCCGGGGACACTGAAGCTTTCTTT.

V and J are TRBV5-5 and TRBJ1-5, with D possibly TRBD1 on 6 matching bases. This CDR3 is 15 amino acids long. V was pared by 2 bases and J by 8 bases, with 17 bases between. Per the germline V gene, CDR1 is SGHKS and CDR2 is YYEKEE (reference sequence). The DNA for the CDR3 is TGTGCCAGCAGCTTCTGGACAGCGACCGTGGAGCCCCAGCATTTT. It codes for CASSFWTATVEPQHF. Full variable domain (missing parts from reference TRBV5-5 and TRBJ1-5): DAGVTQSPTHLIKTRGQQVTLRCSPISGHKSVSWYQQVLGQGPQFIFQYYEKEERGRGNFPDRFSARQFPNYSSELNVNALLLGDSALYLCASSFWTATVEPQHFGDGTRLSIL.

The V gene is TRBV18, the J gene TRBJ2-3; D call uncertain. Trimming took 5 bases from V and 5 from J, leaving 8 bases between them. The CDR3 is made up of 12 amino acids. Per germline, CDR1 KGHSH and CDR2 LQKENI. This chain's CDR3 is CASSLPRDTQYF. CDR3 bases: TGTGCCAGCTCATTGCCGCGAGATACGCAGTATTTT.

V usage is TRBV23-1 and J usage is TRBJ1-1; tentative D call: TRBD1 (6 bases). TRBV23-1 is treated as an ORF (open reading frame) with a function not yet certain. This CDR3 spans 22 amino acids. Trimming pared 7 bases from V and 0 bases from J, leaving 36 bases between. In DNA, the CDR3 is TGCGCCAGCATCCTTTCCGAGGGGATTTCCGGGGGGGCCGATAAAATGAACACTGAAGCTTTCTTT. It is translated as CASILSEGISGGADKMNTEAFF.

V gene TRBV11-2 combines with J gene TRBJ2-7; D possibly uses TRBD1 or TRBD2 (5 bases each). Germline loops: CDR1 SGHAT, CDR2 FQNNGV. V lost 6 bases to trimming and J lost 2 bases, with 14 bases between them. The CDR3 contains 14 residues. CDR3 protein: CASRLAGHPYEQYF. CDR3 bases: TGTGCCAGCAGGCTAGCAGGGCACCCCTACGAGCAGTACTTC.